In its sample, the clone carrying this T cell receptor beta chain was seen a few times. The target antigen is unknown. Quantitative 5'-RACE was performed with molecular barcodes, and it yielded the TCR beta libraries. Via MiXCR, TCRdb re-called the 5' RACE reads, giving one row per CDR3 protein. This table has approximately 550,000 distinct CDR3 sequences, roughly an eighth appearing once. Trimming cost V 6 bases and J 0 bases; bases outside gene matches: 11. Germline V gene lookup returns CDR1 ENHRY and CDR2 SYGVKD. This CDR3 contains 18 residues. The data are from a study of CD8 T cells in ankylosing spondylitis. Whole-study findings and limits: Apparently characteristic of ankylosing spondylitis blood was a TCR beta motif (eight highly homologous variants). Reports of some motif variants in reactive arthritis synovial fluid and blood predate this one. Matched synovial fluid from ankylosing spondylitis patients was reported to be enriched for disease-linked clones.

The receptor was isolated from a male donor with ankylosing spondylitis. This sequence joins TRBV10-3 and TRBJ1-4; 9 nucleotides align to TRBD1. Sample: blood, either unsorted or a sorted T cell fraction (not recorded which). CDR3 sequence: CAISESTGGAATNEKLFF. The CDR3 DNA reads TGTGCCATCAGCGAGAGCACAGGGGGCGCGGCAACTAATGAAAAACTGTTTTTT.